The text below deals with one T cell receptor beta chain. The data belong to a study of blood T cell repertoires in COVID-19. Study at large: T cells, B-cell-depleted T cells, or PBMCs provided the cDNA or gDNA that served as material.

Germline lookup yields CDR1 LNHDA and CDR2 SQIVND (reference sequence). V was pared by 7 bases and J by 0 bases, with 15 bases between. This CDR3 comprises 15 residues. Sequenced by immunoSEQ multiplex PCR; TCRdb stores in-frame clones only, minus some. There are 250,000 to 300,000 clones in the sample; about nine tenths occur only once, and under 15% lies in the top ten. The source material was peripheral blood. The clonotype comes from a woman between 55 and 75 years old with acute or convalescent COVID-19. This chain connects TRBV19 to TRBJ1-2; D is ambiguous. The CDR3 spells CASTPPGIANYGYTF. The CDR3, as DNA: TGTGCCAGTACCCCCCCGGGAATCGCTAACTATGGCTACACCTTC.